The 30 T cell receptor beta chains below all came from one sample that was sequenced in a study of post-analysis software for immune sequencing data. Unique molecular identifiers were carried by the TCR beta cDNA libraries. MiXCR, run by TCRdb on the PCR reads, gives a single entry per CDR3 protein. The sample has 150,000 to 200,000 distinct CDR3 sequences; roughly 31% are singletons. The antigens for these receptors are not known. Broader study findings: Five TRBV segments were more frequent in patients than controls; TRBV5-6, TRBV5-1 and TRBV20-1 belonged to this group.

The sample taken for sequencing was blood. Receptors were obtained from a girl under 18 with multiple sclerosis.

The chain couples TRBV7-2 to TRBJ2-5, with no clear D. Germline V lookup: CDR1 SGHTA, CDR2 FQGNSA. This CDR3 is built from 14 residues. V was shortened by 5 bases and J by 5 bases, with 15 bases between the two germline ends. CDR3 in amino acids: CASSILGRAETQYF. The CDR3 nucleotides are TGTGCCAGCAGCATCCTCGGCCGGGCTGAGACCCAGTACTTC. Together with reference TRBV7-2 and TRBJ2-5, the CDR3 gives the full variable domain: GAGVSQSPSNKVTEKGKDVELRCDPISGHTALYWYRQSLGQGLEFLIYFQGNSAPDKSGLPSDRFSAERTGGSVSTLTIQRTQQEDSAVYLCASSILGRAETQYFGPGTRLLVL.

This clonotype was seen repeatedly, ten times or more. V gene TRBV6-1 combines with J gene TRBJ2-1; weak D call: TRBD2 (5 bases). Germline V lookup: CDR1 MNHNS, CDR2 SASEGT. There are 14 residues in the CDR3. Trimming left V 4 bases short and J 5 bases short, with 12 bases between. The CDR3 nucleotides are TGTGCCAGCAGTGCCCCGGGGTCCCACAATGAGCAGTTCTTC. Translated: CASSAPGSHNEQFF.

This clonotype has ten or more counts. The J gene is TRBJ1-5, the V gene TRBV4-1; D is ambiguous. CDR1 is MGHRA and CDR2 is YSYEKL in the germline V gene. CDR3 length equals 11 residues. Trimming shortened V by 1 base and J by 8 bases, and 3 bases separated the two germline ends. CDR3 bases: TGCGCCAGCAGCCAAGGGAAGCCCCAGCATTTT. Amino acids: CASSQGKPQHF.

This clonotype was recorded many times. This chain uses TRBV12-3 or TRBV12-4 with TRBJ2-1, with D perhaps matching TRBD2 (5 bases). CDR3 size: 16 residues. The germline V and J ends were trimmed by 2 bases and 0 bases, with 11 bases remaining between them. The chain's CDR3 is CASSLQEGFSYNEQFF. Here the CDR3 DNA reads TGTGCCAGCAGTTTACAAGAGGGCTTCTCCTACAATGAGCAGTTCTTC.

This clonotype showed up just a few times. The V and J genes are TRBV7-9 and TRBJ1-1; no reliable D call. Looked up from germline, CDR1 is SEHNR and CDR2 is FQNEAQ (reference sequence). The CDR3 loop spans 11 amino acids. Between the trimmed V and J ends, which lost 1 base and 8 bases, there was a span of 5 bases. The CDR3 coding sequence is TGTGCCAGCAGCTTAGTGGGGGAAGCTTTCTTT. As protein: CASSLVGEAFF.

The chain combines TRBV3-1 with TRBJ1-4; D is perhaps TRBD1 (6 bases). Germline loops: CDR1 LGHDT, CDR2 YNNKEL (reference sequence). The CDR3 length is 14 residues. Trimming removed 3 bases at V and 5 bases at J, with 10 bases between. Here the CDR3 reads CASSQWQGNEKLFF. The CDR3 DNA reads TGTGCCAGCAGCCAGTGGCAGGGGAATGAAAAACTGTTTTTT.

The table lists this clonotype with many counts. This rearrangement joins TRBV4-1 to TRBJ2-7; TRBD2 matches at 10 bases. CDR3 size: 15 residues. CDR1 is MGHRA, CDR2 YSYEKL, per germline. J lost 7 bases, V lost 1 base, and 7 bases had no gene match. This CDR3 reads CASSQVQREGGEQYF. The CDR3 DNA reads as TGCGCCAGCAGCCAAGTACAGCGGGAGGGAGGAGAGCAGTACTTC.

Comment on this clonotype: One end of the junction does not line up with germline, which may come from a read error. The chain has TRBV12-3 or TRBV12-4 and TRBJ1-6, with D possibly TRBD1 on 6 matching bases. CDR3 length: 15 amino acids. The DNA of the CDR3 is TGTGCCAGCAGTCGCGGGGGGGCAGAACGGTCACCCCCCCACTTT. It is translated as CASSRGGAERSPPHF.

In regard to this clonotype: One base away lies a much larger clone, so this may be a sequencing read error. This sequence joins TRBV29-1 and TRBJ2-5; 14 bases align to TRBD2. V trimming: 6 bases; J trimming: 4 bases; junction bases outside the gene matches: 16. CDR3 length: 18 residues. Per the germline V gene, CDR1 is SQVTM and CDR2 is ANQGSEA. This chain's CDR3 is CSVHRVGLAGGLSETQYF. In nucleotides, the CDR3 is TGCAGCGTGCACCGGGTCGGACTAGCGGGAGGCCTATCAGAGACCCAGTACTTC.

This clonotype was seen only a few times. DNA for the CDR3: TGTGCCAGCAGTGAAGCGCTTCCAGGTGGGGAGCTGTTTTTT. It codes for CASSEALPGGELFF. This sequence joins TRBV2 and TRBJ2-2; D gene ambiguous. The CDR3 has 14 residues. V was cut by 0 bases and J by 8 bases, with 10 bases left in between. Germline V lookup: CDR1 SNHLY, CDR2 FYNNEI.

A few counts support this clonotype. J is TRBJ1-4 and V is TRBV7-8, with no clear D. This CDR3 is built from 12 residues. Trimming removed 4 bases at V and 8 bases at J, with 8 bases between. CDR1 SGHVS and CDR2 FQNEAQ come from the germline V gene. The CDR3 bases are TGTGCCAGCAGCTCCCAACACGAAAAACTGTTTTTT. Translating gives CASSSQHEKLFF.

The chain employs TRBV4-1 and TRBJ1-1; D is unclear. The CDR3 sequence is 15 residues long. V was shortened by 1 base and J by 4 bases, with 13 bases between the two germline ends. In germline, CDR1 is MGHRA, CDR2 YSYEKL. The CDR3 region has the DNA TGCGCCAGCAGCCAAGGACTCAGCGGGGTCACTGAAGCTTTCTTT. This translates into CASSQGLSGVTEAFF.

This clonotype was seen at least ten times. The gene calls are TRBV5-1 and TRBJ2-5, with a possible D match to TRBD2 (6 bases). There are 15 residues in the CDR3. Germline CDR1 reads SGHRS; CDR2 reads YFSETQ. The ends were cut back, 4 bases at V and 2 bases at J, with 15 bases in the middle. As DNA, the CDR3 is TGCGCCAGCAGCCTTAGCGGCTTGACTCAAGAGACCCAGTACTTC. Amino acids: CASSLSGLTQETQYF. The whole variable domain, filled in from reference TRBV5-1 and TRBJ2-5, reads KAGVTQTPRYLIKTRGQQVTLSCSPISGHRSVSWYQQTPGQGLQFLFEYFSETQRNKGNFPGRFSGRQFSNSRSEMNVSTLELGDSALYLCASSLSGLTQETQYFGPGTRLLVL.

V gene TRBV7-6 combines with J gene TRBJ2-1, with a tentative D call TRBD2 (6 bases). Trimming took 2 bases from V and 2 from J, leaving 13 bases between them. The CDR3 has 16 residues. In germline, CDR1 is SGHVS, CDR2 FNYEAQ. The CDR3 bases are TGTGCCAGCAGCTTAACTAGCCTCTATACCTACAATGAGCAGTTCTTC. It specifies CASSLTSLYTYNEQFF.

On this clonotype itself: This may be a read error, as it is one base from a much larger clone. CDR3 sequence (DNA): TGCAGTGCTGGCCCGCGGGGTCTCAACGAGCAGTACTTC. Encoded protein: CSAGPRGLNEQYF. J is TRBJ2-7 and V is TRBV20-1, with TRBD2 as a possible D gene (6 bases). The CDR3 consists of 13 residues. Trimming removed 5 bases at V and 5 bases at J, with 16 bases between. Per germline, CDR1 DFQATT and CDR2 SNEGSKA (reference sequence).

There are a few counts of this clonotype. The V call is TRBV5-1, the J call TRBJ2-1; 8 bases agree with TRBD1. The CDR3 extends over 16 amino acids. Germline V gene data show CDR1 as SGHRS and CDR2 as YFSETQ. V lost 4 bases to trimming and J lost 3 bases; unmatched junction nucleotides: 9. CDR3 bases: TGCGCCAGCAGCCCTACGACAGGGGATGTCTACAATGAGCAGTTCTTC. Translating gives CASSPTTGDVYNEQFF.

Remarks on this clonotype: This may stem from a read error, because a much larger clone lies one nucleotide away. The chain links TRBV4-2 to TRBJ2-7; D is ambiguous. This CDR3 contains 13 residues. Germline V gene lookup returns CDR1 LGHNA and CDR2 YNFKEQ. CDR3: CASSQGPTYEQCF. For the CDR3, the DNA is TGTGCCAGCAGCCAAGGGCCTACCTACGAGCAGTGCTTC.

A remark on this clonotype: Given a much more abundant clone one base away, this may be a read error. The genes are TRBV4-1 and TRBJ2-4, with 10 bases fitting TRBD2. CDR1 and CDR2 (germline): MGHRA, YSYEKL. The CDR3 is 15 residues long. V trimming: 1 base; J trimming: 13 bases; junction bases outside the gene matches: 10. As DNA, the CDR3 is TGCGCCAGCAGCCAAGTAGAGCGGGAGGGAGGAGAGCAGTACTTC. Translating it yields CASSQVEREGGEQYF.

To note about this clonotype: Since a much larger clone is just one base distant, this may be a read error. This chain links TRBV27 with TRBJ2-1, with D unresolved. Germline V CDR1 and CDR2: MNHEY, SMNVEV (reference sequence). This CDR3 is 14 amino acids long. The CDR3 region has the DNA TGTGCCAGCAGTTTAAATTACCGCGACAATAAGCAGTTCTTC. Its translation: CASSLNYRDNKQFF.

A word on this clonotype: A junction end diverges from the germline sequence, so it may reflect a read error. V is TRBV5-1 and J is TRBJ2-3; 9 bases are shared with TRBD2. The CDR3 consists of 15 residues. Germline V gene sequence: CDR1 SGHRS, CDR2 YFSETQ. CDR3 protein: CVSSLEGLASDTQYF. DNA of the CDR3: TGCGTCAGCAGCTTGGAGGGACTAGCATCAGATACGCAGTATTTT. The full variable domain, its missing parts supplied by reference TRBV5-1 and TRBJ2-3, is KAGVTQTPRYLIKTRGQQVTLSCSPISGHRSVSWYQQTPGQGLQFLFEYFSETQRNKGNFPGRFSGRQFSNSRSEMNVSTLELGDSALYLCVSSLEGLASDTQYFGPGTRLTVL.

The chain combines TRBV5-1 with TRBJ1-5; 10 nucleotides match TRBD1. CDR1 and CDR2 from the germline V gene are SGHRS and YFSETQ. V shed 4 bases and J 4 bases; nucleotides not matched to a gene: 5. There are 15 residues in the CDR3. The chain's CDR3 is CASSRTGGENQPQHF. The CDR3 DNA sequence: TGCGCCAGCAGCCGGACAGGGGGGGAAAATCAGCCCCAGCATTTT.

This clonotype has only a few counts. V usage is TRBV5-1 and J usage is TRBJ2-3; 8 positions agree with TRBD1. From germline, CDR1 is SGHRS and CDR2 YFSETQ. The CDR3 covers 16 residues. V was clipped by 4 bases and J by 3 bases; unmatched bases: 10. The CDR3 DNA reads TGCGCCAGCAGCCCTGCTTGGGACAGGATGACAGATACGCAGTATTTT. Amino acid sequence: CASSPAWDRMTDTQYF.

The chain has TRBV12-3 or TRBV12-4 and TRBJ1-3; D may be TRBD1 (5 bases). The V gene lost 3 bases and the J gene lost 4 bases, with 13 bases spanning the gap. The CDR3 is made up of 15 amino acids. The CDR3 is CASSLGLPAGNTIYF. The CDR3 region has the DNA TGTGCCAGCAGTTTGGGACTGCCGGCCGGAAACACCATATATTTT.

This clonotype was seen at least ten times. The J gene is TRBJ2-5, the V gene TRBV29-1, with 12 bases identical to TRBD2. CDR1 SQVTM and CDR2 ANQGSEA come from the germline V gene. The CDR3 length is 17 residues. With 1 base clipped from V and 5 bases from J, the junction kept 11 bases outside the gene matches. CDR3 sequence (DNA): TGCAGCGTTGAAGGGACTTCTAGCGGGAGGGCCTCGGAGACCCAGTACTTC. Translated, it gives CSVEGTSSGRASETQYF.

The J gene is TRBJ2-7, the V gene TRBV7-2, with a weak D call TRBD1 (5 bases). Looked up from germline, CDR1 is SGHTA and CDR2 is FQGNSA. The CDR3 covers 13 residues. Trimming took 5 bases from V and 2 from J, leaving 10 bases between them. The CDR3 sequence: CASSHQGTYEQYF. The CDR3 bases are TGTGCCAGCAGCCATCAGGGCACCTACGAGCAGTACTTC.

Regarding this clonotype: Being one base from a much bigger clone, this may be a read error. The chain links TRBV6-6 to TRBJ2-7; 7 positions match TRBD2. The CDR3 totals 13 residues. V shed 8 bases and J 3 bases; nucleotides not matched to a gene: 7. Germline V CDR1 and CDR2: MNHNY, SVGAGI (reference sequence). CDR3 coding DNA: TGTGCCAGCGGTGGGGGGGGATACTACGAGCAGTACTTC. Its translation: CASGGGGYYEQYF.

On this clonotype itself: A single base separates this from a much larger clone, so it may be a read error. The genes are TRBV12-3 or TRBV12-4 and TRBJ2-3, with 9 bases matching TRBD2. The CDR3 length is 14 residues. CDR3 region: CASSLGLAPDMQYF. CDR3 DNA: TGTGCCAGCAGTCTAGGACTAGCGCCAGATATGCAGTATTTT.

A note on this clonotype: With a much larger clone just one base away, this may be a read error. V gene TRBV15 combines with J gene TRBJ1-2; TRBD1 is a possible D gene (5 bases). Deletions cut 5 bases from V and 1 base from J, with 8 bases between. The CDR3 is 13 amino acids. The germline V gene has CDR1 LNHNV and CDR2 YYDKDF (reference sequence). CDR3 DNA sequence: TGTGCCACCAGCTGGGACGGTAACTATGGCTACACCTTC. Translation gives CATSWDGNYGYTF.

This clonotype was counted many times. The V gene is TRBV7-9, the J gene TRBJ2-5; D is ambiguous. The V gene lost 4 bases and the J gene lost 1 base, with 10 bases spanning the gap. This CDR3 is built from 14 residues. Germline values: CDR1 SEHNR, CDR2 FQNEAQ (reference sequence). CDR3 in DNA: TGTGCCAGCAGCTATCAGCACCTCCAAGAGACCCAGTACTTC. Translation: CASSYQHLQETQYF.

About this clonotype: The conserved phenylalanine or tryptophan normally closing the CDR3 is absent here, so this likely arose from a read error. The V call is TRBV27, the J call TRBJ2-7; a weak D match, TRBD2 (5 bases). This CDR3 is built from 13 residues. V gave up 6 bases and J gave up 3 bases, with 12 bases separating them. The germline V gene encodes CDR1 MNHEY and CDR2 SMNVEV (reference sequence). This CDR3 reads CASRRTFGYEQYL. The CDR3 DNA follows: TGTGCCAGCAGAAGGACTTTTGGCTACGAGCAGTACCTC.